These 14 T cell receptor beta chains came from one sample sequenced in a study of follicular helper T cells after annual influenza vaccination. TCRdb's copy holds only in-frame clones and misses some; the assay was immunoSEQ multiplex PCR. The sample has several thousand clones; roughly 78% are singletons. Described time point: 2015-2016 season, 7 days after influenza vaccination. The sample in question was CXCR5- memory CD4+ T cells sorted from blood, obtained 7 days after influenza vaccination. These receptors were obtained from an adult who received the influenza vaccine.

The chain links TRBV7-2 to TRBJ2-6, with D perhaps matching TRBD1 or TRBD2 (5 bases each). CDR3 length: 16 amino acids. V lost 5 bases to trimming and J lost 0 bases, with 11 bases between them. Germline V CDR1 and CDR2: SGHTA, FQGNSA. The CDR3 DNA is TGTGCCAGCAGCCGGGGAGACAGCTCTGGGGCCAACGTCCTGACTTTC. This gives the protein CASSRGDSSGANVLTF.

The chain has TRBV19 and TRBJ1-5, with D possibly TRBD1 on 5 matching bases. The germline V gene has CDR1 LNHDA and CDR2 SQIVND (reference sequence). V was clipped by 5 bases and J by 4 bases, with 18 bases between them. This CDR3 is built from 16 residues. In nucleotides, the CDR3 is TGTGCCAGTAGTGTCGGACGGTCAAGGGGTAATCAGCCCCAGCATTTT. The encoded protein is CASSVGRSRGNQPQHF.

The chain has TRBV5-1 and TRBJ2-1, with 7 positions matching TRBD1. Per the germline V gene, CDR1 is SGHRS and CDR2 is YFSETQ. V shed 1 base and J 4 bases; nucleotides not matched to a gene: 5. The CDR3 covers 15 residues. The CDR3 is CASSLPGQIYNEQFF. The CDR3 bases are TGCGCCAGCAGCTTGCCGGGACAGATATACAATGAGCAGTTCTTC. Supplemented by reference TRBV5-1 and TRBJ2-1, the full variable domain reads KAGVTQTPRYLIKTRGQQVTLSCSPISGHRSVSWYQQTPGQGLQFLFEYFSETQRNKGNFPGRFSGRQFSNSRSEMNVSTLELGDSALYLCASSLPGQIYNEQFFGPGTRLTVL.

The chain combines TRBV4-3 with TRBJ1-1; D perhaps matches TRBD1 (6 bases). Per germline, CDR1 LGHNA and CDR2 YSLEER. With 4 bases removed from V and 3 bases from J, the gap between germline ends came to 15 bases. The CDR3 has 15 amino acids. As DNA, the CDR3 is TGCGCCAGCAGCCCGTCGGACAGATGGGACACTGAAGCTTTCTTT. This encodes CASSPSDRWDTEAFF.

V usage is TRBV28 and J usage is TRBJ1-3, with D unresolved. CDR1 is MDHEN and CDR2 is SYDVKM in the germline V gene. The V end lost 8 bases, the J end lost 0 bases, and 11 bases lay between the germline ends. The CDR3 covers 14 residues. The chain's CDR3 is CASGGRSSGNTIYF. DNA for the CDR3: TGTGCCAGCGGTGGACGATCCTCTGGAAACACCATATATTTT.

The chain has TRBV2 and TRBJ1-1; TRBD1 matches 12 bases. This CDR3 is 15 amino acids long. Per the germline V gene, CDR1 is SNHLY and CDR2 is FYNNEI. Trimming at V came to 6 bases and at J to 8 bases, leaving 10 bases not matched to a gene. Written as DNA, the CDR3 is TGTGCCAGCAGAGGGACAGGGGGCCCTATTATGGAAGCTTTCTTT. Its translation: CASRGTGGPIMEAFF.

V and J are TRBV4-1 and TRBJ2-3; TRBD2 aligns across 8 bases. Germline V gene lookup returns CDR1 MGHRA and CDR2 YSYEKL. The CDR3 totals 16 residues. After removal of 5 bases from V and 5 bases from J, the junction contained 12 bases not matched to a gene. The CDR3 sequence is CASSFWDGGARDTQYF. The CDR3 bases are TGCGCCAGCAGCTTCTGGGACGGGGGGGCCAGAGATACGCAGTATTTT.

In this sample, this clone turned up once. The V call is TRBV5-8, the J call TRBJ1-1; TRBD1 might be the D (5 bases). The CDR3 is 15 amino acids. The V end was cut by 0 bases, the J end by 5 bases, with 14 bases between. In germline, CDR1 is SGHTS, CDR2 YDEGEE. The CDR3 loop reads CASSLVVGGWTEAFF. CDR3 sequence (DNA): TGTGCCAGCAGCTTGGTCGTGGGGGGTTGGACTGAAGCTTTCTTT.

The rearrangement uses TRBV5-6 and TRBJ1-6; TRBD1 might be the D (6 bases). The V end lost 3 bases, the J end lost 7 bases, and 14 bases lay between the germline ends. Per germline, CDR1 SGHDT and CDR2 YYEEEE. The CDR3 loop spans 15 amino acids. CDR3 nucleotides: TGTGCCAGCAGCTCAAATGACAGGCTCAATTCACCCCTCCACTTT. As protein: CASSSNDRLNSPLHF.

V and J are TRBV28 and TRBJ1-2; D gene unclear. The CDR3 runs to 12 residues. V dropped 10 bases and J dropped 7 bases, with 16 bases sitting between them. Per germline, CDR1 MDHEN and CDR2 SYDVKM. The CDR3 region is CAIAPQISGYTF. Here the CDR3 DNA reads TGTGCCATCGCCCCCCAGATATCTGGCTACACCTTC.

V and J are TRBV7-9 and TRBJ1-1, with D unresolved. Germline V gives CDR1 SEHNR, CDR2 FQNEAQ (reference sequence). The CDR3 runs 12 residues. The germline V and J ends were trimmed by 5 bases and 3 bases, with 7 bases remaining between them. This CDR3 reads CASSLTHTEAFF. CDR3 bases: TGTGCCAGCAGCCTCACACACACTGAAGCTTTCTTT.

The gene calls are TRBV27 and TRBJ2-5; TRBD2 matches at 9 bases. The CDR3 sequence is 15 residues long. Germline CDR1 and CDR2: MNHEY and SMNVEV (reference sequence). The J segment lost 2 bases and the V segment lost 0 bases, leaving 1 base of the junction unmatched. In DNA, the CDR3 is TGTGCCAGCAGTTTATCTAGCGGGAGTCAAGAGACCCAGTACTTC. This codes for CASSLSSGSQETQYF.

The chain employs TRBV5-5 and TRBJ1-1; D is unclear. Per germline, CDR1 SGHKS and CDR2 YYEKEE (reference sequence). Trimming shortened V by 0 bases and J by 4 bases, and 10 bases separated the two germline ends. This CDR3 has 14 residues. CDR3 coding DNA: TGTGCCAGCAGCTTGGGGGCGCAGAGCACTGAAGCTTTCTTT. This gives the protein CASSLGAQSTEAFF.

The CDR3: CASSLHALGGQNIQYF. Written as DNA, the CDR3 is TGTGCCAGCAGTTTACACGCTCTCGGCGGACAAAACATTCAGTACTTC. The V call is TRBV7-2, the J call TRBJ2-4; D is ambiguous. This CDR3 has 16 residues. The germline V and J ends were trimmed by 6 bases and 5 bases, with 20 bases remaining between them. The germline CDR1 and CDR2 sequences are SGHTA and FQGNSA.